This T cell receptor beta chain was sequenced in a study of regulatory T cells in long-lasting Graves disease. Study information: Newly diagnosed Graves' patients took antithyroid drugs under 3 months.

Germline V CDR1 and CDR2: DFQATT, SNEGSKA (reference sequence). Trimming left V 4 bases short and J 0 bases short, with 13 bases between. The CDR3 loop spans 15 amino acids. Combining iRepertoire HTBI primers with Arm-PCR of CDR3 regions, the authors built TCR beta libraries. TCRdb re-derived calls from the multiplex PCR reads in MiXCR, one entry per CDR3 protein. This sample has about 400,000 distinct CDR3 sequences, with about 16% found just once. Stated time point: newly diagnosed GD, antithyroid drugs for less than 3 months. From RNA extracted from PBMCs, the TCR library was made. This clonotype appeared many times. Its antigen is unidentified. Study results and caveats: Persistent patients shared more public clonotypes (over 2,500) than new patients (approximately 1,000).

Sequences were derived from peripheral blood mononuclear cells (PBMCs), sampled at new diagnosis, from a patient treated with antithyroid drugs. The clonotype was recovered from a female donor with Graves disease. The chain has TRBV20-1 and TRBJ1-5; D remains ambiguous. The CDR3, as DNA: TGCAGTGCTACCGCTCAGCCTAATAGCAATCAGCCCCAGCATTTT. Its protein product is CSATAQPNSNQPQHF.